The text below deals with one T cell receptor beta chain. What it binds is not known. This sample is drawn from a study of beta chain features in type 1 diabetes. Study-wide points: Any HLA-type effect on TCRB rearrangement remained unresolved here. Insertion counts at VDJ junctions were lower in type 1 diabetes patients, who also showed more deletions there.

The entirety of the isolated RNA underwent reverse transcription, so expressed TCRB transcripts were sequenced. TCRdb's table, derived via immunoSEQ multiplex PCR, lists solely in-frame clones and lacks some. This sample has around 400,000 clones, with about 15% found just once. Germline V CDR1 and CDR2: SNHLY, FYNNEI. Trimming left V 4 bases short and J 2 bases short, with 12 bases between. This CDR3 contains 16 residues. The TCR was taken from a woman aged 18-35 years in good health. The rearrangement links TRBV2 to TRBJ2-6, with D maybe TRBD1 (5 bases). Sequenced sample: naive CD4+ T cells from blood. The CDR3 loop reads CASSGTRQTGANVLTF. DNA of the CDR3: TGTGCCAGCAGTGGCACCCGACAGACTGGGGCCAACGTCCTGACTTTC.